What follows are 30 T cell receptor beta chains derived from one specimen sequenced in a study of T cells after posttransplantation cyclophosphamide. Busulfan-fludarabine conditioning, marrow transplant, and cyclophosphamide on days +3 and +4 were administered. Assay: immunoSEQ multiplex PCR; the TCRdb copy retains only in-frame clones and omits some. The table has fewer than 13,000 clones, 70% to 90% seen once. The specimen was PBMCs, collected after allogeneic stem cell transplant with posttransplant cyclophosphamide. All receptors derive from a female patient aged 45 to 65 who received an allogeneic stem cell transplant from a related donor, was CMV-positive, and had no GVHD. The graft donor may account for some of the T cells.

The J gene is TRBJ2-5, the V gene TRBV7-2, with a weak D call TRBD2 (6 bases). Trimming took 5 bases from V and 6 from J, leaving 22 bases between them. The length of the CDR3 is 16 residues. CDR1 and CDR2 from the germline V gene are SGHTA and FQGNSA. The CDR3, as DNA: TGTGCCAGCAGCCCGCTTCGGGGTGGCGGGGAACAGACCCAGTACTTC. It codes for CASSPLRGGGEQTQYF.

The rearrangement joins TRBV15 to TRBJ2-2; D not certain. V lost 2 bases, J lost 3 bases, and 13 bases lay in between. Looked up from germline, CDR1 is LNHNV and CDR2 is YYDKDF (reference sequence). The CDR3 covers 16 residues. The CDR3 loop reads CATSRTDILYTGELFF. DNA of the CDR3: TGTGCCACCAGCAGAACTGACATTCTCTACACCGGGGAGCTGTTTTTT.

The CDR3 coding sequence is TGTGCCAGTCGACCGGGGGGTTCCTACAATGAGCAGTTCTTC. Translation: CASRPGGSYNEQFF. This sequence joins TRBV28 and TRBJ2-1; 7 nucleotides line up with TRBD2. CDR3 length: 14 amino acids. Germline values: CDR1 MDHEN, CDR2 SYDVKM. Trimming removed 9 bases from V and 1 base from J; junction bases left unmatched: 6. Together with reference TRBV28 and TRBJ2-1, the CDR3 gives the full variable domain: DVKVTQSSRYLVKRTGEKVFLECVQDMDHENMFWYRQDPGLGLRLIYFSYDVKMKEKGDIPEGYSVSREKKERFSLILESASTNQTSMYLCASRPGGSYNEQFFGPGTRLTVL.

The CDR3 sequence is CASSPGQENQPQHF. DNA of the CDR3: TGTGCCAGTAGCCCCGGACAGGAGAATCAGCCCCAGCATTTT. V usage is TRBV19 and J usage is TRBJ1-5, with 7 bases lining up with TRBD1. Germline CDR1 and CDR2: LNHDA and SQIVND (reference sequence). Losses at the gene ends were 6 bases for V and 4 bases for J; bases not matched to a gene: 6. The CDR3 is 14 residues long.

This chain joins TRBV9 and TRBJ2-2, with 9 bases matching TRBD2. Looked up from germline, CDR1 is SGDLS and CDR2 is YYNGEE. This CDR3 has 20 amino acids. V lost 4 bases and J lost 0; bases outside the gene matches: 16. CDR3 protein: CASSSRPRAGGPANTGELFF. CDR3 coding DNA: TGTGCCAGCAGCTCCAGACCTCGAGCGGGGGGCCCTGCGAACACCGGGGAGCTGTTTTTT.

The CDR3 is CASSLTPGTSGARTDTQYF. In DNA, the CDR3 is TGTGCCAGCAGCTTGACACCCGGGACTAGCGGGGCAAGGACAGATACGCAGTATTTT. The V gene is TRBV5-8, the J gene TRBJ2-3; 13 bases line up with TRBD2. Trimming took 1 base from V and 3 from J; bases not matched to a gene: 11. The CDR3 extends over 19 amino acids. Germline-derived CDR1 and CDR2 are SGHTS and YDEGEE. The variable domain in full, with the rest retrieved from reference TRBV5-8 and TRBJ2-3, is EAGVTQSPTHLIKTRGQQATLRCSPISGHTSVYWYQQALGLGLQFLLWYDEGEERNRGNFPPRFSGRQFPNYSSELNVNALELEDSALYLCASSLTPGTSGARTDTQYFGPGTRLTVL.

This clone was picked up a small number of times. V and J are TRBV27 and TRBJ1-1; D not certain. CDR3 length: 13 amino acids. Trimming pared 7 bases from V and 1 base from J, leaving 10 bases between. CDR1 and CDR2 (germline): MNHEY, SMNVEV (reference sequence). Here the CDR3 reads CASIRRGNTEAFF. The DNA of the CDR3 is TGTGCCAGCATACGGCGAGGGAACACTGAAGCTTTCTTT.

The V call is TRBV5-1, the J call TRBJ2-5; weak D call: TRBD1 (6 bases). Trimming removed 2 bases at V and 4 bases at J, with 9 bases between. The V gene's germline CDR1 is SGHRS and CDR2 YFSETQ. The CDR3 consists of 13 residues. In DNA, the CDR3 is TGCGCCAGCAGCTTAGGACAGCGAGAGACCCAGTACTTC. The encoded protein is CASSLGQRETQYF.

The chain has TRBV11-3 and TRBJ2-1; no clear D gene. Germline CDR1 SGHNT, CDR2 YENEEA. Trimming pared 2 bases from V and 8 bases from J, leaving 16 bases between. The CDR3 extends over 15 amino acids. CDR3 region: CASSLTYSSYDEQFF. For the CDR3, the DNA is TGTGCCAGCAGCTTAACTTACTCTTCGTACGATGAGCAGTTCTTC.

This chain connects TRBV6-5 to TRBJ1-1, with unresolved D. The CDR3 is 12 amino acids. Looked up from germline, CDR1 is MNHEY and CDR2 is SVGAGI. Deletions cut 5 bases from V and 11 bases from J, with 15 bases between. In DNA form, the CDR3 reads TGTGCCAGCAGTGAAGGGAGGGTCTTGGCTTTCTTT. This sequence encodes CASSEGRVLAFF.

The chain couples TRBV9 to TRBJ1-1, with 10 nucleotides matching TRBD1. This CDR3 is built from 13 residues. Trimming cost V 4 bases and J 8 bases; bases outside gene matches: 5. The germline CDR1 and CDR2 sequences are SGDLS and YYNGEE. The CDR3 region has the DNA TGTGCCAGCAGCCCGAGGACAGGGGGAGAAGCTTTCTTT. It specifies CASSPRTGGEAFF.

The chain uses TRBV7-9 and TRBJ2-2; D may be TRBD1 (5 bases). Germline assignment: CDR1 SEHNR and CDR2 FQNEAQ (reference sequence). With 0 bases removed from V and 5 bases from J, the gap between germline ends came to 10 bases. This CDR3 has 15 amino acids. CDR3 nucleotides: TGTGCCAGCAGCTTAGCCTGGACAACTACCGGGGAGCTGTTTTTT. Translated: CASSLAWTTTGELFF.

Of note for this clone: The limits of the CDR3 on the DNA are not certain, so only TCRdb's listed CDR3 is given. The V call is TRBV21-1, the J call TRBJ2-6; the table names TRBD1, a call not compared with the DNA. TRBV21-1 constitutes a pseudogene. The CDR3 is 22 residues long, ends included. The CDR3 spells CASSKGSWGKGTRDSGANVLTF.

The chain has TRBV5-1 and TRBJ2-3, with TRBD2 matching 13 bases. Germline CDR1 is SGHRS and CDR2 is YFSETQ. The CDR3 loop spans 19 amino acids. J gave up 0 bases and V 2 bases, and 9 bases lay outside the gene matches. The CDR3: CASSFGLAGDLLSTDTQYF. The CDR3 region has the DNA TGCGCCAGCAGCTTCGGACTAGCGGGGGATCTACTCAGCACAGATACGCAGTATTTT.

The V gene is TRBV5-1, the J gene TRBJ2-6, with D unresolved. Trimming left V 7 bases short and J 2 bases short, with 10 bases between. In germline, CDR1 is SGHRS, CDR2 YFSETQ. The CDR3 is made up of 14 amino acids. CDR3 DNA sequence: TGCGCCAGCGCAGGTTCTCCTGGGGCCAACGTCCTGACTTTC. This sequence encodes CASAGSPGANVLTF.

This clone has only a few counts. The chain links TRBV2 to TRBJ1-5; TRBD1 aligns across 7 bases. The CDR3 is made up of 15 amino acids. Germline V gene lookup returns CDR1 SNHLY and CDR2 FYNNEI. The V and J ends lost 2 bases and 2 bases, in that order; junction bases with no gene match: 3. CDR3 residues: CASSETGVGNQPQHF. The CDR3 coding sequence is TGTGCCAGCAGTGAAACAGGGGTCGGCAATCAGCCCCAGCATTTT.

This chain links TRBV7-9 with TRBJ1-4; 7 bases map to TRBD1. Germline trimming cut 1 base from V and 7 bases from J; bases unmatched to any gene: 6. The CDR3 loop spans 15 amino acids. Germline CDR1 reads SEHNR; CDR2 reads FQNEAQ (reference sequence). The CDR3 protein is CASSLGEGGFEKLFF. The CDR3 nucleotides read TGTGCCAGCAGCTTAGGAGAAGGGGGCTTTGAAAAACTGTTTTTT.

V gene TRBV6-5 combines with J gene TRBJ1-1; D ambiguous. The CDR3 loop spans 13 amino acids. Per the germline V gene, CDR1 is MNHEY and CDR2 is SVGAGI. Trimming pared 0 bases from V and 8 bases from J, leaving 10 bases between. CDR3 nucleotides: TGTGCCAGCAGTTACTCGAACACCCTCGAAGCTTTCTTT. Amino acids: CASSYSNTLEAFF.

The CDR3 sequence is CASSLKGGLPSEQFF. The CDR3 coding sequence is TGTGCCAGCAGCTTAAAAGGAGGTCTTCCTAGTGAGCAGTTCTTC. The chain carries TRBV7-3 and TRBJ2-1, with TRBD2 as a possible D gene (5 bases). The CDR3 is made up of 15 amino acids. Between the trimmed V and J ends, which lost 1 base and 9 bases, there was a span of 16 bases. From germline, CDR1 is SGHTA and CDR2 FQGTGA. The whole variable domain, remainder taken from reference TRBV7-3 and TRBJ2-1, is GAGVSQTPSNKVTEKGKYVELRCDPISGHTALYWYRQSLGQGPEFLIYFQGTGAADDSGLPNDRFFAVRPEGSVSTLKIQRTERGDSAVYLCASSLKGGLPSEQFFGPGTRLTVL.

This chain's CDR3 is CASTTSGGETQYF. The DNA for the CDR3 is TGTGCCAGCACGACTAGCGGGGGGGAGACCCAGTACTTC. The J gene is TRBJ2-5, the V gene TRBV2, with TRBD2 identical over 13 bases. This CDR3 region has 13 residues. CDR1 is SNHLY and CDR2 is FYNNEI in the germline V gene. The trim removed 7 bases at V and 5 bases at J, leaving 1 base unmatched.

The chain links TRBV11-2 to TRBJ1-4; possible D gene TRBD1, 5 bases. Germline-derived CDR1 and CDR2 are SGHAT and FQNNGV. The CDR3 sequence is 16 residues long. V dropped 6 bases and J dropped 8 bases, with 22 bases sitting between them. The CDR3 sequence is CASSLRLGQGAEKLFF. The CDR3 DNA sequence: TGTGCCAGCAGTCTCAGACTTGGGCAGGGCGCGGAAAAACTGTTTTTT.

By sample fraction, this clone is large (0.1 to 1%). The V gene is TRBV6-4, the J gene TRBJ1-1, with D uncertain. This CDR3 contains 13 residues. In germline, CDR1 is MRHNA, CDR2 SNTAGT. The V gene lost 0 bases and the J gene lost 4 bases, with 6 bases spanning the gap. This CDR3 is CASSDSAVTEAFF. The CDR3 coding sequence is TGTGCCAGCAGTGACTCGGCAGTCACTGAAGCTTTCTTT.

This rearrangement joins TRBV19 to TRBJ1-1; the D gene is possibly TRBD1 (6 bases). V shed 5 bases and J shed 1 base, with 17 bases lying between them. The CDR3 covers 16 residues. CDR1 is LNHDA and CDR2 is SQIVND in the germline V gene (reference sequence). Written as DNA, the CDR3 is TGTGCCAGTAGTCTATCAACCGGGACAACGAACACTGAAGCTTTCTTT. Encoded protein: CASSLSTGTTNTEAFF.

The chain joins TRBV6-5 to TRBJ2-5, with 9 bases matching TRBD2. With 0 bases clipped from V and 1 base from J, the junction kept 3 bases outside the gene matches. The germline CDR1 and CDR2 sequences are MNHEY and SVGAGI. This CDR3 is built from 16 residues. The CDR3 protein is CASSYSRTSAQETQYF. CDR3 nucleotides: TGTGCCAGCAGTTACTCGCGGACTAGCGCCCAAGAGACCCAGTACTTC.

V usage is TRBV5-4 and J usage is TRBJ1-1; D possibly corresponds to TRBD1 (6 bases). The CDR3 length is 15 residues. V was cut by 7 bases and J by 4 bases, with 20 bases left in between. The germline gives CDR1 SGHNT, CDR2 YYREEE (reference sequence). The CDR3 reads CASRPGGAQGTEAFF. The CDR3 region has the DNA TGTGCCAGCCGACCGGGGGGGGCGCAAGGCACTGAAGCTTTCTTT.

This clone is a singleton in its sample. The V and J genes are TRBV21-1 and TRBJ1-2; the table's TRBD1 call for D was not verified on the DNA. TRBV21-1 represents a pseudogene. The CDR3 contains 15 residues. As DNA, the CDR3 is TGTGCCAGCAGCTCACGGGACAGGGTCGTGGATGGCTACACCTTC. Amino acid sequence: CASSSRDRVVDGYTF.

This clone was counted between two and nine times. The chain links TRBV29-1 to TRBJ1-2; 9 nucleotides agree with TRBD1. Per germline, CDR1 SQVTM and CDR2 ANQGSEA. V gave up 4 bases and J gave up 8 bases; unmatched junction bases: 8. The CDR3 is 13 amino acids. CDR3: CSVGRGQGTGYTF. The CDR3 DNA is TGCAGCGTTGGAAGGGGACAGGGTACCGGCTACACCTTC.

The chain uses TRBV19 and TRBJ1-2; no reliable D call. The CDR3 contains 14 residues. The V end was cut by 1 base, the J end by 7 bases, with 13 bases between. Per the germline V gene, CDR1 is LNHDA and CDR2 is SQIVND (reference sequence). This chain's CDR3 is CASSIAGGIPGYTF. For the CDR3, the DNA is TGTGCCAGTAGTATAGCAGGTGGAATTCCTGGCTACACCTTC.

J is TRBJ1-1 and V is TRBV5-4; D unresolved. Germline V gene sequence: CDR1 SGHNT, CDR2 YYREEE (reference sequence). This CDR3 comprises 13 residues. V was cut by 1 base and J by 1 base, with 5 bases left in between. CDR3 in DNA: TGTGCCAGCAGCTTGTCTCCGAACACTGAAGCTTTCTTT. Translation gives CASSLSPNTEAFF. Filled out from reference TRBV5-4 and TRBJ1-1, the complete variable domain reads ETGVTQSPTHLIKTRGQQVTLRCSSQSGHNTVSWYQQALGQGPQFIFQYYREEENGRGNFPPRFSGLQFPNYSSELNVNALELDDSALYLCASSLSPNTEAFFGQGTRLTVV.

V is TRBV9 and J is TRBJ2-1; D possibly corresponds to TRBD2 (7 bases). The CDR3 loop spans 14 amino acids. V was shortened by 1 base and J by 7 bases, with 12 bases between the two germline ends. CDR1 and CDR2 (germline): SGDLS, YYNGEE. CDR3 nucleotides: TGTGCCAGCAGCGTAAGGGGGGGGCTGAATGAGCAGTTCTTC. Protein sequence: CASSVRGGLNEQFF.